Given below is one T cell receptor (beta chain) in context. TCRdb's table, derived via immunoSEQ multiplex PCR, lists solely in-frame clones and lacks some. The profile covers over 75,000 clones, with around 88% appearing a single time and under 14% taken by the ten largest. The sample comes from a study of T cell responses to AZD1222 COVID-19 vaccine. This CDR3 is 15 amino acids long. Losses at the gene ends were 4 bases for V and 4 bases for J; bases not matched to a gene: 5. Per germline, CDR1 SGHTA and CDR2 FQGNSA. The origin of this receptor is an adult who received the AZD1222 COVID-19 vaccine. The rearrangement joins TRBV7-2 to TRBJ1-3; TRBD1 matches 9 bases. Sequences were derived from peripheral blood, sampled 28 days after the second AZD1222 dose. The CDR3 loop reads CASSSQGAGGNTIYF. The DNA for the CDR3 is TGTGCCAGCAGCTCACAGGGGGCGGGCGGAAACACCATATATTTT.